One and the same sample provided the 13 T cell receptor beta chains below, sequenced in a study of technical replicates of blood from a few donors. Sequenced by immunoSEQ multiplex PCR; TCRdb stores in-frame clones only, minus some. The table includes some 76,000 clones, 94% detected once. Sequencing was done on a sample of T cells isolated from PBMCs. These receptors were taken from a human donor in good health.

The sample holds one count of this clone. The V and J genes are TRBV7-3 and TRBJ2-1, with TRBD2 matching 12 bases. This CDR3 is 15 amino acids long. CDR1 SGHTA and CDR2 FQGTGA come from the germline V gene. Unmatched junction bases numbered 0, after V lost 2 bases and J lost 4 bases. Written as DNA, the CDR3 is TGTGCCAGCAGCTTAGGGACTAGCGGGTACAATGAGCAGTTCTTC. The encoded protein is CASSLGTSGYNEQFF.

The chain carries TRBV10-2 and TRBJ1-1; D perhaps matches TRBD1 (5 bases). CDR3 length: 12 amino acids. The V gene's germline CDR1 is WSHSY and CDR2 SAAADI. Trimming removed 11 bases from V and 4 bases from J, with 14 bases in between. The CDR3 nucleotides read TGCGCCGCCGGGGGAGAGGGCACTGAAGCTTTCTTT. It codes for CAAGGEGTEAFF.

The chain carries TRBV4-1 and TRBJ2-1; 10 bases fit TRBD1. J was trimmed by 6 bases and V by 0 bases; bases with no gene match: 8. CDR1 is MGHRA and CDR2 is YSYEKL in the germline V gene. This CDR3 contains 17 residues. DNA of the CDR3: TGCGCCAGCAGCCAAGATGTTTACGGGACAGGGGCCAATGAGCAGTTCTTC. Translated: CASSQDVYGTGANEQFF.

CDR3: CAWKGLGQGNQKLFF. CDR3 nucleotide sequence: TGTGCCTGGAAAGGGTTGGGACAGGGGAATCAAAAACTGTTTTTT. The chain recombines TRBV30 with TRBJ1-4, with 10 nucleotides matching TRBD1. V was pared by 4 bases and J by 9 bases, with 11 bases of the junction left unmatched. This CDR3 is built from 15 residues. Germline-derived CDR1 and CDR2 are GTSNPN and SVGIG (reference sequence).

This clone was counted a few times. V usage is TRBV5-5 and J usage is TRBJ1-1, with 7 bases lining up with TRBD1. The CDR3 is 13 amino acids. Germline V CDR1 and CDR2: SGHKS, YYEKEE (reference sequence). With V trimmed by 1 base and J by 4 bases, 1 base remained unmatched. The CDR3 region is CASSLWDSTEAFF. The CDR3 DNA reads TGTGCCAGCAGCTTGTGGGACAGCACTGAAGCTTTCTTT. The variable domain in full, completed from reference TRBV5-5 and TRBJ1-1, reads DAGVTQSPTHLIKTRGQQVTLRCSPISGHKSVSWYQQVLGQGPQFIFQYYEKEERGRGNFPDRFSARQFPNYSSELNVNALLLGDSALYLCASSLWDSTEAFFGQGTRLTVV.

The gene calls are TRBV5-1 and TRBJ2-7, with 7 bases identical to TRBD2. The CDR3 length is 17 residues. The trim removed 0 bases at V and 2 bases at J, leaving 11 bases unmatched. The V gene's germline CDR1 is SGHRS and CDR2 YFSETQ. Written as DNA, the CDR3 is TGCGCCAGCAGCTTGGCCACTACGGTCGGGACTACCTACGAGCAGTACTTC. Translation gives CASSLATTVGTTYEQYF.

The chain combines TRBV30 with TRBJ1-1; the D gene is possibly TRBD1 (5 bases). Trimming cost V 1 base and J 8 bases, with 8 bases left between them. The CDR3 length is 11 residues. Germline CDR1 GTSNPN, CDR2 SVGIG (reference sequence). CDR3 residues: CAWSEGQEAFF. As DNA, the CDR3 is TGTGCCTGGAGTGAGGGGCAGGAAGCTTTCTTT.

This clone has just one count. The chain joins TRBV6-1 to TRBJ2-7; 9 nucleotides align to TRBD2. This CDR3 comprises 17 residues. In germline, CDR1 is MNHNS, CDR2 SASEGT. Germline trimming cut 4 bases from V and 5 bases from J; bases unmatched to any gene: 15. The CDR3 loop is CASSAGTQGLAGNEQYF. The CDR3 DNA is TGTGCCAGCAGTGCAGGGACACAGGGACTAGCTGGTAACGAGCAGTACTTC.

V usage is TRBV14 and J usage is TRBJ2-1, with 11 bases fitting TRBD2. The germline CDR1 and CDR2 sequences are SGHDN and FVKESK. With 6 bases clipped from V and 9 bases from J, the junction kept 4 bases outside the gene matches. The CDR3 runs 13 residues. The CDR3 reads CASRLAGALEQFF. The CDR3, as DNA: TGTGCCAGCAGACTAGCGGGAGCCCTTGAGCAGTTCTTC.

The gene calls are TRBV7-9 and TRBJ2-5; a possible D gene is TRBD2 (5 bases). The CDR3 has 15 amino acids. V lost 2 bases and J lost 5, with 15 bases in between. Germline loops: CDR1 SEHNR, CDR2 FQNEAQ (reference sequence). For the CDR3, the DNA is TGTGCCAGCAGCTTAAATCGGATAGCGAAGGAGACCCAGTACTTC. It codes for CASSLNRIAKETQYF.

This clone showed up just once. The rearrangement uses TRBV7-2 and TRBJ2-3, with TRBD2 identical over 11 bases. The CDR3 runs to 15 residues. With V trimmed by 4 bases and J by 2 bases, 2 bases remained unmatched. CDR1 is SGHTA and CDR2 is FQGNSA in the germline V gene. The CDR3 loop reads CASSSGLADTDTQYF. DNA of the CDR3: TGTGCCAGCAGCTCGGGACTAGCGGACACAGATACGCAGTATTTT. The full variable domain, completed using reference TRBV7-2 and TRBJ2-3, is GAGVSQSPSNKVTEKGKDVELRCDPISGHTALYWYRQSLGQGLEFLIYFQGNSAPDKSGLPSDRFSAERTGGSVSTLTIQRTQQEDSAVYLCASSSGLADTDTQYFGPGTRLTVL.

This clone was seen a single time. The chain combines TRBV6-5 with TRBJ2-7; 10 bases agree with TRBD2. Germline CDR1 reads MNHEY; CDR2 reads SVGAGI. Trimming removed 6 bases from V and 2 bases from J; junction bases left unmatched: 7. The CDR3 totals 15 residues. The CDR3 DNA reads TGTGCCAGCAGCCCTAGCGGGAGTCGTACCTACGAGCAGTACTTC. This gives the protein CASSPSGSRTYEQYF.

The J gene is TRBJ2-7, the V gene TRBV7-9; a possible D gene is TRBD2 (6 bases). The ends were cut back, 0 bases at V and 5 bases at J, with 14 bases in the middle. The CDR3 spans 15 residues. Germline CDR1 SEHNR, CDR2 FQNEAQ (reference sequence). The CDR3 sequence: CASSLAVAREDEQYF. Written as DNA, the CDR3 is TGTGCCAGCAGCTTAGCTGTCGCTAGGGAGGACGAGCAGTACTTC. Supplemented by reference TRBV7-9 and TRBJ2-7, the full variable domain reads DTGVSQNPRHKITKRGQNVTFRCDPISEHNRLYWYRQTLGQGPEFLTYFQNEAQLEKSRLLSDRFSAERPKGSFSTLEIQRTEQGDSAMYLCASSLAVAREDEQYFGPGTRLTVT.